This T cell receptor (beta chain) was documented in a study of cytomegalovirus exposure and HLA in healthy donors. Study at large: The study placed approximately 80% of its 398 genotyped donors in the Caucasian-associated ancestry cluster. Findings and limits, study-wide: Within an earlier analysis, most TCR beta V segments proved productive either about 87% or about 30% of the time. A few chains tied to CMV proved CMV antigen-specific in vitro.

This PCR relied on a set of 60 Vbeta primers and 13 Jbeta primers. Using immunoSEQ multiplex PCR, the repertoire was profiled, and TCRdb retains in-frame clones only, with some absent. The repertoire consists of about 110,000 clones, with 82% occurring once and the leading ten covering more than 20%. CDR3 length equals 16 residues. V lost 0 bases, J lost 3 bases, and 5 bases stayed unmatched. Germline assignment: CDR1 SGHRS and CDR2 YFSETQ. Points on this clone: Its antigen is currently unknown.

This TCR was sampled from a man aged 25 to 45 in good health and CMV-seropositive. The sample taken for sequencing was PBMCs. The chain employs TRBV5-1 and TRBJ1-3; 8 bases agree with TRBD1. CDR3 in amino acids: CASSLAGQVFGNTIYF. The DNA for the CDR3 is TGCGCCAGCAGCTTGGCGGGACAGGTATTTGGAAACACCATATATTTT.